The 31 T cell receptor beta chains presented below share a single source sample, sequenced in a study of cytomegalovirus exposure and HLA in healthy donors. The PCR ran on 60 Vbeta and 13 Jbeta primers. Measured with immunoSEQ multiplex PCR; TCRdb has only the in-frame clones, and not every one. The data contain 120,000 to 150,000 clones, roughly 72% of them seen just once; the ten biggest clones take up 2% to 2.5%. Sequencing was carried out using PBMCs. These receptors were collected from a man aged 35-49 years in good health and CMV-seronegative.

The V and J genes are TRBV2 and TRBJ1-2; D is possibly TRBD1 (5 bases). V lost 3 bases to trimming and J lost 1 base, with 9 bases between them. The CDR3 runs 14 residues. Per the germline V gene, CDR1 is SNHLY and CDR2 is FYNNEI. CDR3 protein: CASSDPQGNYGYTF. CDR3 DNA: TGTGCCAGCAGTGATCCCCAGGGTAACTATGGCTACACCTTC.

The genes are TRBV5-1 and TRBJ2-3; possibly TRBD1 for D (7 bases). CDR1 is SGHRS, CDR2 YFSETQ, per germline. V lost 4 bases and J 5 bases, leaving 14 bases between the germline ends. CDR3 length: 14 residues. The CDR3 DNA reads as TGCGCCAGCAGCCCGTCCAGGGGGGTAGATACGCAGTATTTT. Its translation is CASSPSRGVDTQYF.

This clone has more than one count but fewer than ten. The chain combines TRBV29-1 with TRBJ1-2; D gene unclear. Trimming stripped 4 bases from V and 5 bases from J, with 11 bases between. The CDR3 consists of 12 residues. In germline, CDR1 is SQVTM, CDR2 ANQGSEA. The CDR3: CSVGAFPYGYTF. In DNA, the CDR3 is TGCAGCGTTGGCGCTTTTCCATATGGCTACACCTTC. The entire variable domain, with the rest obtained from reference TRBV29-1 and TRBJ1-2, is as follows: SAVISQKPSRDICQRGTSLTIQCQVDSQVTMMFWYRQQPGQSLTLIATANQGSEATYESGFVIDKFPISRPNLTFSTLTVSNMSPEDSSIYLCSVGAFPYGYTFGSGTRLTVV.

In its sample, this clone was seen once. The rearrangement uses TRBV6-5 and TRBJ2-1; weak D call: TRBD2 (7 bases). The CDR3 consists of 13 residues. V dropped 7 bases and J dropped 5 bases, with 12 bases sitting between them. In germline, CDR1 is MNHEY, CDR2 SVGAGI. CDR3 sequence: CASKGGAHNEQFF. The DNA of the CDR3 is TGTGCCAGCAAAGGGGGGGCCCACAATGAGCAGTTCTTC.

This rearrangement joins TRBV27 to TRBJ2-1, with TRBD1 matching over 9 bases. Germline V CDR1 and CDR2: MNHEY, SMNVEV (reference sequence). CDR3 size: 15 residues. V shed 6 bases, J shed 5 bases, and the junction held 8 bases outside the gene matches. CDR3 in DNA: TGTGCCAGCAGGCTACAGGGGGCCTGGAACAATGAGCAGTTCTTC. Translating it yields CASRLQGAWNNEQFF.

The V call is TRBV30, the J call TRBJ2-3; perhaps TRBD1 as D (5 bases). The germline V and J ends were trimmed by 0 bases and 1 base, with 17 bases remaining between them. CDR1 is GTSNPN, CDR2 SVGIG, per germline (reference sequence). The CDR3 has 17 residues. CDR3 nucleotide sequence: TGTGCCTGGAGTGTACAAGGCCAGGGCATCGGCACAGATACGCAGTATTTT. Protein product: CAWSVQGQGIGTDTQYF.

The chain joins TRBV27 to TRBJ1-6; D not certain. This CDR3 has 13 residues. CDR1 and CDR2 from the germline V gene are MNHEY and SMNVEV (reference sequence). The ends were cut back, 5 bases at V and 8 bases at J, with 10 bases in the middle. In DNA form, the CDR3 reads TGTGCCAGCAGTCGGGCCGGGGATTCACCCCTCCACTTT. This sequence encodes CASSRAGDSPLHF.

The CDR3 reads CASSLYDREETQYF. The CDR3 DNA reads TGTGCCAGCAGCTTATACGACAGGGAAGAGACCCAGTACTTC. The rearrangement joins TRBV7-6 to TRBJ2-5; TRBD1 aligns across 7 bases. The V and J ends lost 2 bases and 3 bases, in that order; junction bases with no gene match: 3. CDR1 is SGHVS and CDR2 is FNYEAQ in the germline V gene. This CDR3 has 14 residues. Variable domain in full (rest from reference TRBV7-6 and TRBJ2-5): GAGVSQSPRYKVTKRGQDVALRCDPISGHVSLYWYRQALGQGPEFLTYFNYEAQQDKSGLPNDRFSAERPEGSISTLTIQRTEQRDSAMYRCASSLYDREETQYFGPGTRLLVL.

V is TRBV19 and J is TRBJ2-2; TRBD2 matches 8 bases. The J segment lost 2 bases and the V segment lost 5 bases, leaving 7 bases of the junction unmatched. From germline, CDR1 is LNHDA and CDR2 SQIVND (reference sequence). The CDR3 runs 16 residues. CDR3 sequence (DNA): TGTGCCAGTAGTTTGGCGGGGGGCACTAACACCGGGGAGCTGTTTTTT. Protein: CASSLAGGTNTGELFF.

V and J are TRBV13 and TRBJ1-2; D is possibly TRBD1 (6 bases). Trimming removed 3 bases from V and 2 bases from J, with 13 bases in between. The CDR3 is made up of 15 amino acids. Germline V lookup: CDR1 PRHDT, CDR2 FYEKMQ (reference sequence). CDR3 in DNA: TGTGCCAGCAGCTTCACAGGGAGGGGGAACTATGGCTACACCTTC. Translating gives CASSFTGRGNYGYTF.

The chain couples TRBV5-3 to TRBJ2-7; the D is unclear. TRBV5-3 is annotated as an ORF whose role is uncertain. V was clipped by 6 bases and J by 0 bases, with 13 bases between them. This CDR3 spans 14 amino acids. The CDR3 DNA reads TGTGCCAGAACCCGGCAGGTCACCTCCTACGAGCAGTACTTC. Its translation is CARTRQVTSYEQYF.

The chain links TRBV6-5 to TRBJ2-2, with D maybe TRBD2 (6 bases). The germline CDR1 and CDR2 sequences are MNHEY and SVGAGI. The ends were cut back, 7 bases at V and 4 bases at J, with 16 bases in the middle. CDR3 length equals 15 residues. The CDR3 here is CASITSRGGTGELFF. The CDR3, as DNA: TGTGCCAGCATCACCTCGAGGGGAGGCACCGGGGAGCTGTTTTTT.

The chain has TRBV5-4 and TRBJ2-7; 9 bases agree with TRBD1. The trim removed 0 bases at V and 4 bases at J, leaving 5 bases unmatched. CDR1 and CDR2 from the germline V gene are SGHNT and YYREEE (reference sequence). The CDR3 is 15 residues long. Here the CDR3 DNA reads TGTGCCAGCAGCTTGGGGACAGGGGTGGGGTACGAGCAGTACTTC. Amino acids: CASSLGTGVGYEQYF.

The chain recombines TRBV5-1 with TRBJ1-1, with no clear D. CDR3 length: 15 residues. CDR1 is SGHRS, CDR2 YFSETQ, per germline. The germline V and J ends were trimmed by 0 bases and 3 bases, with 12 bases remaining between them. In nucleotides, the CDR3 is TGCGCCAGCAGCTTGGTCAACCCGGCGGACACTGAAGCTTTCTTT. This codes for CASSLVNPADTEAFF.

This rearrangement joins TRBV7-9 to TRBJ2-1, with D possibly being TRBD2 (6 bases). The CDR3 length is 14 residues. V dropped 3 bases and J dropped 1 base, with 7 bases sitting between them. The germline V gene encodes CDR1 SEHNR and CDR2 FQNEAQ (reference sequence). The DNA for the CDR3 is TGTGCCAGCAGCTTGACTAGATCCTACAATGAGCAGTTCTTC. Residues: CASSLTRSYNEQFF.

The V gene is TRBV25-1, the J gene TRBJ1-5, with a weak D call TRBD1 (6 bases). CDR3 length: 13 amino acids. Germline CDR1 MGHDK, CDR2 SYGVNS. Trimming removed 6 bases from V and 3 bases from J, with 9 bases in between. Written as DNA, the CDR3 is TGTGCCAGCAGACAGGGATCCAATCAGCCCCAGCATTTT. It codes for CASRQGSNQPQHF.

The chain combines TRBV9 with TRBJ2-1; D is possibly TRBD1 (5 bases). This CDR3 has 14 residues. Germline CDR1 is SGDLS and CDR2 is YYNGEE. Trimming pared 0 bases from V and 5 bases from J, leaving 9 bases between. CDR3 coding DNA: TGTGCCAGCAGCGTAGAGGGGAACAACAATGAGCAGTTCTTC. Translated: CASSVEGNNNEQFF.

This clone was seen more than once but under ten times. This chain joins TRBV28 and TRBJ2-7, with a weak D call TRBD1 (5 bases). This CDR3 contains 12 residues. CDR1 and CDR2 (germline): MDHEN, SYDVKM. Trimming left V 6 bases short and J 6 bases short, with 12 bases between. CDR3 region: CASSLDSSEQYF. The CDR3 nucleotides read TGTGCCAGCAGCCTCGACAGTAGCGAGCAGTACTTC. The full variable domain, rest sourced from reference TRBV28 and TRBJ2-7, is DVKVTQSSRYLVKRTGEKVFLECVQDMDHENMFWYRQDPGLGLRLIYFSYDVKMKEKGDIPEGYSVSREKKERFSLILESASTNQTSMYLCASSLDSSEQYFGPGTRLTVT.

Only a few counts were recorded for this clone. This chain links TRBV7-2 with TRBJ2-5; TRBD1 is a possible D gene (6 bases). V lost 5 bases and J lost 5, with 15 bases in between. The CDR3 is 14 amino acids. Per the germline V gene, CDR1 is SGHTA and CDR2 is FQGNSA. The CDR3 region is CASSQGPRGETQYF. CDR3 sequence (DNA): TGTGCCAGCAGCCAAGGCCCTAGGGGGGAGACCCAGTACTTC. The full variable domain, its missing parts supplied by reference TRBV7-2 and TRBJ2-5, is GAGVSQSPSNKVTEKGKDVELRCDPISGHTALYWYRQSLGQGLEFLIYFQGNSAPDKSGLPSDRFSAERTGGSVSTLTIQRTQQEDSAVYLCASSQGPRGETQYFGPGTRLLVL.

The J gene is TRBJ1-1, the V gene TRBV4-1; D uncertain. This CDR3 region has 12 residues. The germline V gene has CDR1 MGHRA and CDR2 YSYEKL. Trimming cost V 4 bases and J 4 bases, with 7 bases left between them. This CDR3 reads CASSRPGTEAFF. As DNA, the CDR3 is TGCGCCAGCAGCCGTCCGGGCACTGAAGCTTTCTTT.

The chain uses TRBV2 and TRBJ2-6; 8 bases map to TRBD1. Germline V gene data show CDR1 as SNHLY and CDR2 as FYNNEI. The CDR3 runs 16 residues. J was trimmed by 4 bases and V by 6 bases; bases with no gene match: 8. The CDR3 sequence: CASRDRARGGANVLTF. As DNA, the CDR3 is TGTGCCAGCAGGGACAGGGCGAGGGGGGGGGCCAACGTCCTGACTTTC. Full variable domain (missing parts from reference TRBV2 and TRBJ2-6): EPEVTQTPSHQVTQMGQEVILRCVPISNHLYFYWYRQILGQKVEFLVSFYNNEISEKSEIFDDQFSVERPDGSNFTLKIRSTKLEDSAMYFCASRDRARGGANVLTFGAGSRLTVL.

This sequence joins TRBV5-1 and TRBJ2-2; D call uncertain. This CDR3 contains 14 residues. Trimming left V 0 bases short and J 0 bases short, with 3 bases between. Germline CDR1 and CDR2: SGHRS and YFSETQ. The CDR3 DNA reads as TGCGCCAGCAGCTTGGCAGCGAACACCGGGGAGCTGTTTTTT. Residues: CASSLAANTGELFF.

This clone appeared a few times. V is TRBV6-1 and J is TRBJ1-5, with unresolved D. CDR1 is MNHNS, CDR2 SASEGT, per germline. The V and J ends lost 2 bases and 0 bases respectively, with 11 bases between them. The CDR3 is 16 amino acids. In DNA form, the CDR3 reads TGTGCCAGCAGTGAACGGGCGGGATATAGCAATCAGCCCCAGCATTTT. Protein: CASSERAGYSNQPQHF.

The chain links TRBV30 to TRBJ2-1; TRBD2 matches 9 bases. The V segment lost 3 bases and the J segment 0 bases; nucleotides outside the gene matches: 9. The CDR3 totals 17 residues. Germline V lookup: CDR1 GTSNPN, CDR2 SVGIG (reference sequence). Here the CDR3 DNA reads TGTGCCTGGAGCGGAGGACTAGCGAGTAGCTCCTACAATGAGCAGTTCTTC. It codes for CAWSGGLASSSYNEQFF. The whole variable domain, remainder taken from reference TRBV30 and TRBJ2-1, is SQTIHQWPATLVQPVGSPLSLECTVEGTSNPNLYWYRQAAGRGLQLLFYSVGIGQISSEVPQNLSASRPQDRQFILSSKKLLLSDSGFYLCAWSGGLASSSYNEQFFGPGTRLTVL.

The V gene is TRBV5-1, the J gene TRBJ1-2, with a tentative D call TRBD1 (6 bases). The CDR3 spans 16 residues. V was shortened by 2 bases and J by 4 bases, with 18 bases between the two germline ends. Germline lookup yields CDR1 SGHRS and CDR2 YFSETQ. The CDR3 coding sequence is TGCGCCAGCAGCTTACTTCCGGGCCAGGGGATCTATGGCTACACCTTC. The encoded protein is CASSLLPGQGIYGYTF.

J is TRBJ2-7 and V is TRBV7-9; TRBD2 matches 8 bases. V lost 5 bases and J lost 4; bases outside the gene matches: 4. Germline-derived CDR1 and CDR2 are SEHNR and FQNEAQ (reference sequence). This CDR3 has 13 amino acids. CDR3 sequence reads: CASSAGLAYEQYF. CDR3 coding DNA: TGTGCCAGCAGCGCTGGACTAGCTTACGAGCAGTACTTC.

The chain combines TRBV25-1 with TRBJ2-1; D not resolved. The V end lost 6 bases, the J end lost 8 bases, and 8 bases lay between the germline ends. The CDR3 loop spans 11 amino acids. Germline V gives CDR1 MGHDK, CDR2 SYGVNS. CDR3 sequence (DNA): TGTGCCAGCAGCTCCAGGCATGAGCAGTTCTTC. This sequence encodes CASSSRHEQFF.

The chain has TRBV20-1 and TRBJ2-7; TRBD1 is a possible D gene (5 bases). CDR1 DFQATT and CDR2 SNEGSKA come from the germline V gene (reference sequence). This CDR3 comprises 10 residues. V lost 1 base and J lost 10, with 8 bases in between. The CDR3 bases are TGCAGTGCTAGAGCCCAGGGCCAGTACTTC. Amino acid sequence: CSARAQGQYF.

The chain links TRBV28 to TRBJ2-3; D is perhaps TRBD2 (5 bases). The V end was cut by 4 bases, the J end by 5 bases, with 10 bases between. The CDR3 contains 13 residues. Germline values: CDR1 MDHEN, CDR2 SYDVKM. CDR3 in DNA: TGTGCCAGCAGTTGGGCGGCGGGAGATACGCAGTATTTT. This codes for CASSWAAGDTQYF.

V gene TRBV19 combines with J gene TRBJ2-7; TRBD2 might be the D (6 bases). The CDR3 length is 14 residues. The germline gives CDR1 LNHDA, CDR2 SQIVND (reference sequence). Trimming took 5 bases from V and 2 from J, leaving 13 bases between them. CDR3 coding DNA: TGTGCCAGTAGTCTCGGGACTCCAGCCTACGAGCAGTACTTC. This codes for CASSLGTPAYEQYF.

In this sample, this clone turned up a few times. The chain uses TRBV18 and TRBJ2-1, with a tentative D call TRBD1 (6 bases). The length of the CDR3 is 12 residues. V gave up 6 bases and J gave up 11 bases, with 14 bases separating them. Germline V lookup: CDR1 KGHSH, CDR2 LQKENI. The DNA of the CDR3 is TGTGCCAGCTCTCGTGACAGGCTCAAGCAGTTCTTC. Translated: CASSRDRLKQFF.